Each of the 3 T cell receptor beta chains below was sequenced from the same sample in a study of shared clonotypes between healthy human individuals. Using immunoSEQ multiplex PCR, the repertoire was profiled, and TCRdb retains in-frame clones only, with some absent. The repertoire has under 1,100,000 clones, around 82% of them found once; the top ten carry roughly 0.62%. The sequenced sample was memory CD4+ T cells from PBMCs. As to subset: CD45RA-negative fraction. These receptor sequences come from a man younger than 30 in good health. Some clones in this sample may be carry-over from other donors' samples.

This clone was observed a few times. The V gene is TRBV18, the J gene TRBJ1-1; D gene ambiguous. Germline CDR1 is KGHSH and CDR2 is LQKENI. V lost 6 bases and J 1 base, leaving 12 bases between the germline ends. The CDR3 spans 14 residues. This CDR3 is CASSAVGTNTEAFF. Written as DNA, the CDR3 is TGTGCCAGCTCCGCGGTAGGCACGAACACTGAAGCTTTCTTT.

The rearrangement joins TRBV6-5 to TRBJ2-1; D gene uncertain. This CDR3 spans 16 amino acids. Germline V lookup: CDR1 MNHEY, CDR2 SVGAGI. Trimming removed 0 bases at V and 5 bases at J, with 14 bases between. The CDR3 loop reads CASSYSERTPNNEQFF. DNA of the CDR3: TGTGCCAGCAGTTACTCGGAGCGAACACCCAACAATGAGCAGTTCTTC.

The chain joins TRBV6-6 to TRBJ2-4, with TRBD2 matching 7 bases. Unmatched junction bases numbered 10, after V lost 6 bases and J lost 8 bases. CDR3 length: 14 residues. Germline V gene lookup returns CDR1 MNHNY and CDR2 SVGAGI (reference sequence). The CDR3 is CASSLGLDVDIQYF. The DNA of the CDR3 is TGTGCCAGCAGCCTCGGACTAGACGTAGACATTCAGTACTTC.